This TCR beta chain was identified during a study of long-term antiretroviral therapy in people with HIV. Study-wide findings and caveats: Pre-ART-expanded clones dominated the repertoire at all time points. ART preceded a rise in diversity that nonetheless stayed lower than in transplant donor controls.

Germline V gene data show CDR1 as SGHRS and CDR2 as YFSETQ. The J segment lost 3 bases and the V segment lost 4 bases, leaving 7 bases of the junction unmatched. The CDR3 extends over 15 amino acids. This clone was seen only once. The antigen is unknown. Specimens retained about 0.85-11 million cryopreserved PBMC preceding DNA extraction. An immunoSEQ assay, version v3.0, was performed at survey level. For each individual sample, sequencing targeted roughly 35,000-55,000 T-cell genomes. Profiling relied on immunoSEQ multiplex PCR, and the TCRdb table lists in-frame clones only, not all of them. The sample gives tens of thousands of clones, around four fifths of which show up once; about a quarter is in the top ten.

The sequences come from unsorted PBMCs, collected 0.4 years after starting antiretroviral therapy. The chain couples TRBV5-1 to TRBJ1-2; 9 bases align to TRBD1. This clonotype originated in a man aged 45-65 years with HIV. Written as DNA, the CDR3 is TGCGCCAGCAGCGTACAGGGGGCGGCTGACTATGGCTACACCTTC. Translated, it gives CASSVQGAADYGYTF.